In its sample, the clone carrying this T cell receptor beta chain was seen once. This sample is part of a study of cytomegalovirus exposure and HLA in healthy donors. Germline assignment: CDR1 SNHLY and CDR2 FYNNEI. The ends lost 7 bases at V and 1 base at J; junction bases unmatched: 2. CDR3 length: 13 amino acids. Primers for the PCR totalled 60 Vbeta and 13 Jbeta. In the authors' workflow: Later reanalysis found around 74 million unique TCR beta chains, around 10 million of them shared. Assay: immunoSEQ multiplex PCR; the TCRdb copy retains only in-frame clones and omits some. V and J calls plus clone size are reproduced from that table; the DNA served to infer D and trimming. The table includes approximately 220,000 clones, 70% to 80% detected once.

This TCR derives from a woman aged 30 to 39 in good health and CMV-seronegative. The chain joins TRBV2 to TRBJ2-3, with 7 bases that match TRBD2. Specimen: PBMCs. DNA of the CDR3: TGTGCCAGCAATGGACTAGGCACAGATACGCAGTATTTT. It translates to CASNGLGTDTQYF.